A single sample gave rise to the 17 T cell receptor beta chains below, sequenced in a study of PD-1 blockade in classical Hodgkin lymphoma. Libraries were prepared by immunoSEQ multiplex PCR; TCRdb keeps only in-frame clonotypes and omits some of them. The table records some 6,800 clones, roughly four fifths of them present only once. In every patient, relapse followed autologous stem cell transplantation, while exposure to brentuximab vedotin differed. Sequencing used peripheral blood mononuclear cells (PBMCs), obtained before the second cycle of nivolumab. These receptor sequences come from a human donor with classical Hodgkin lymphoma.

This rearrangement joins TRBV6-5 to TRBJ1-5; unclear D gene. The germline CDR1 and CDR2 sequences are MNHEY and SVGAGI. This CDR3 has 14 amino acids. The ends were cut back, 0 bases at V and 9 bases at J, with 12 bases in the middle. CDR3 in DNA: TGTGCCAGCAGTTACTCGGTGTCCGGGCCGCCCCAGCATTTT. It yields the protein CASSYSVSGPPQHF.

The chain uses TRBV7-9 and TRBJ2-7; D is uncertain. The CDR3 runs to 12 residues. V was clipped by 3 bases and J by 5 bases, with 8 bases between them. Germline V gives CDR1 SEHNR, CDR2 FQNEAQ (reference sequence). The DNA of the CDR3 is TGTGCCAGCAGCTTCGACGGCGACGAGCAGTACTTC. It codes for CASSFDGDEQYF.

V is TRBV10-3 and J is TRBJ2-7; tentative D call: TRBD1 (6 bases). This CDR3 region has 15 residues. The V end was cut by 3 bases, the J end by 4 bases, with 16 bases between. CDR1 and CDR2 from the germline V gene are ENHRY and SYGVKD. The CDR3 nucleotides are TGTGCCATCAGTGATACCGGGACACCTAGTTACGAGCAGTACTTC. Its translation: CAISDTGTPSYEQYF.

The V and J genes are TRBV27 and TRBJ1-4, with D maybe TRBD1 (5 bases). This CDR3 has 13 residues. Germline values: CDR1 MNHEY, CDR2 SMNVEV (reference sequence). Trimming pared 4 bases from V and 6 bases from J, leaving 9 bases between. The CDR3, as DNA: TGTGCCAGCAGTTACCAGGGTGATGAAAAACTGTTTTTT. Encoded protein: CASSYQGDEKLFF.

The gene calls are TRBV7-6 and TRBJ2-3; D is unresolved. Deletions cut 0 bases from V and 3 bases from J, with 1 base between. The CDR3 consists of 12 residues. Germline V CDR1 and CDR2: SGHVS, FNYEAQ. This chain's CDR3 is CASSLATDTQYF. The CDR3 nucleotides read TGTGCCAGCAGCTTAGCTACAGATACGCAGTATTTT.

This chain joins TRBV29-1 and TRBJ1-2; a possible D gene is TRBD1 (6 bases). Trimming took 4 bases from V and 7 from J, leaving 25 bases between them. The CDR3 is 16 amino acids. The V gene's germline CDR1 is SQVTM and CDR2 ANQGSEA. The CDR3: CSVGLGGYRASPGYTF. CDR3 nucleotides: TGCAGCGTTGGACTTGGGGGGTACAGGGCGAGTCCTGGCTACACCTTC.

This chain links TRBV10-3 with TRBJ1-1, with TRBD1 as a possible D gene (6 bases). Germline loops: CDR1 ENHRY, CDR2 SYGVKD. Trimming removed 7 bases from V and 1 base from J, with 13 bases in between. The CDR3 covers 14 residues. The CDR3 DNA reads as TGTGCCATCACTAAACAGGGCCCGAACACTGAAGCTTTCTTT. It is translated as CAITKQGPNTEAFF.

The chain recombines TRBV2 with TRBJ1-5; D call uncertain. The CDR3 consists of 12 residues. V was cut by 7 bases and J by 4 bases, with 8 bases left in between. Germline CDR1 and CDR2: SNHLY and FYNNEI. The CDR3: CASKARNQPQHF. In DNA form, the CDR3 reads TGTGCCAGCAAAGCAAGGAATCAGCCCCAGCATTTT.

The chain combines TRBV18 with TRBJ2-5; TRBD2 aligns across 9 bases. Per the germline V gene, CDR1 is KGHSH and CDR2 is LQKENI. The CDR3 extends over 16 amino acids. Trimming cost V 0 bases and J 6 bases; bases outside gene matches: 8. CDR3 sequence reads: CASSPPSSGRIKTQYF. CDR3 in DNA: TGTGCCAGCTCACCACCGTCCAGCGGGAGGATAAAGACCCAGTACTTC.

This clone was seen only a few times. The CDR3 spells CASGEPGQNYNEQFF. CDR3 DNA: TGTGCCAGCGGTGAACCGGGACAGAATTACAATGAGCAGTTCTTC. This chain uses TRBV28 with TRBJ2-1, with 7 bases matching TRBD1. V trimming: 8 bases; J trimming: 4 bases; junction bases outside the gene matches: 11. CDR3 length: 15 residues. Germline V gene sequence: CDR1 MDHEN, CDR2 SYDVKM.

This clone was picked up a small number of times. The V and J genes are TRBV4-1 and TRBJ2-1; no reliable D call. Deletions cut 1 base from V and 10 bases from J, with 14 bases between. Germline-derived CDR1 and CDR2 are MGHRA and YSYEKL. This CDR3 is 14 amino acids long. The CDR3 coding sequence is TGCGCCAGCAGCCAAGCCGCCGGGTACATCGAGCAGTTCTTC. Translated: CASSQAAGYIEQFF.

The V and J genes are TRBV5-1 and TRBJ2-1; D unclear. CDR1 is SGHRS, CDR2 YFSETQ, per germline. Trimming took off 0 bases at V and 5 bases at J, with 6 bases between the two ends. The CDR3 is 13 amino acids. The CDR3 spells CASSLETDNEQFF. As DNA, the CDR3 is TGCGCCAGCAGCTTGGAGACGGACAATGAGCAGTTCTTC.

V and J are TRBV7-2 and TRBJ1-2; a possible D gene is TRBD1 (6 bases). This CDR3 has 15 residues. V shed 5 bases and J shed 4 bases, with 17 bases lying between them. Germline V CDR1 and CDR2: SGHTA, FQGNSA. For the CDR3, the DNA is TGTGCCAGCAGCCCCGAACAGGGTCTAAGCTATGGCTACACCTTC. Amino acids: CASSPEQGLSYGYTF.

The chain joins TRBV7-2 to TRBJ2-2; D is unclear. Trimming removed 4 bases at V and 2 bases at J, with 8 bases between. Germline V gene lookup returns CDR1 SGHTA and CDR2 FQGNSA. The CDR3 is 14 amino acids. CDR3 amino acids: CASSSSGNTGELFF. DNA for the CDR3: TGTGCCAGCAGCTCTAGTGGCAACACCGGGGAGCTGTTTTTT.

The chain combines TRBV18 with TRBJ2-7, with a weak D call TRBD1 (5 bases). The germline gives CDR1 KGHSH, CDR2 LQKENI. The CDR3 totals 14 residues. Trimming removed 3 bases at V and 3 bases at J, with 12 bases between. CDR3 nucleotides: TGTGCCAGCTCACCCCCAGGGAAGATCTACGAGCAGTACTTC. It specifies CASSPPGKIYEQYF.

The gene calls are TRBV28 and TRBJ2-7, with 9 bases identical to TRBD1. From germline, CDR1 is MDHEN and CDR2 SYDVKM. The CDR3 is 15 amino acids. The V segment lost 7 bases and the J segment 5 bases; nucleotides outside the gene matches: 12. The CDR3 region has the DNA TGTGCCAGCACCACACGCGGGACAGGGATCAACGAGCAGTACTTC. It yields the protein CASTTRGTGINEQYF.

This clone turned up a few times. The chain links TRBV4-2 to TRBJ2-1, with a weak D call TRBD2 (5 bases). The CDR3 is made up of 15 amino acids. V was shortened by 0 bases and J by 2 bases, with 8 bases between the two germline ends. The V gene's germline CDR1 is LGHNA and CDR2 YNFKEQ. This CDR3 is CASSQEETTYNEQFF. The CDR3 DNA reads TGTGCCAGCAGCCAAGAAGAGACTACCTACAATGAGCAGTTCTTC.